These 32 T cell receptor beta chains came from one sample sequenced in a study of T cell clones after liver transplantation. This table comes from immunoSEQ multiplex PCR, and its TCRdb copy is limited to in-frame clones, with some not included. The sample yields about 120,000 clones, 90% seen once. Sample: CD4+ T cells from blood, taken 12 months after liver transplant. These receptors all come from a human patient who received a liver transplant. Among the T cells, some may be from the graft donor.

The chain recombines TRBV18 with TRBJ2-2, with 8 bases that match TRBD1. The V gene end was trimmed by 2 bases and the J gene end by 7 bases; junction bases not matched to a gene: 6. The CDR3 consists of 15 residues. Germline V gene lookup returns CDR1 KGHSH and CDR2 LQKENI. The CDR3 DNA reads TGTGCCAGCTCACCATTCGGACAGGGCGGCGGGGAGCTGTTTTTT. This sequence encodes CASSPFGQGGGELFF.

V is TRBV6-1 and J is TRBJ2-7; 8 bases line up with TRBD2. V lost 6 bases to trimming and J lost 5 bases; unmatched junction nucleotides: 12. The CDR3 covers 15 residues. Germline CDR1 and CDR2: MNHNS and SASEGT. The CDR3 reads CASRKRAGLGDEQYF. CDR3 coding DNA: TGTGCCAGCAGAAAAAGGGCGGGACTAGGCGACGAGCAGTACTTC.

V and J are TRBV6-5 and TRBJ2-7; TRBD2 might be the D (6 bases). Germline CDR1 MNHEY, CDR2 SVGAGI. Trimming removed 6 bases from V and 2 bases from J, with 11 bases in between. This CDR3 has 13 amino acids. CDR3 DNA sequence: TGTGCCAGCAGGCGCGGGAATCCCTACGAGCAGTACTTC. Amino acids: CASRRGNPYEQYF.

This clone was observed once. The rearrangement joins TRBV19 to TRBJ2-5; 8 bases fit TRBD2. The V and J ends lost 5 bases and 4 bases, in that order; junction bases with no gene match: 9. Germline values: CDR1 LNHDA, CDR2 SQIVND (reference sequence). The CDR3 length is 15 residues. The CDR3 DNA reads as TGTGCCAGTAGTGGTAGCGGGATGTCATTAGAGACCCAGTACTTC. It codes for CASSGSGMSLETQYF. The full variable domain, in which reference TRBV19 and TRBJ2-5 provide the parts outside the CDR3, is DGGITQSPKYLFRKEGQNVTLSCEQNLNHDAMYWYRQDPGQGLRLIYYSQIVNDFQKGDIAEGYSVSREKKESFPLTVTSAQKNPTAFYLCASSGSGMSLETQYFGPGTRLLVL.

The rearrangement joins TRBV7-2 to TRBJ2-7; D assignment may be TRBD1 or TRBD2 (5 bases each). Per the germline V gene, CDR1 is SGHTA and CDR2 is FQGNSA. Trimming took off 7 bases at V and 0 bases at J, with 13 bases between the two ends. CDR3 length equals 14 residues. The CDR3 loop reads CASNPGRNSYEQYF. The CDR3 nucleotides read TGTGCCAGCAACCCGGGACGGAACTCCTACGAGCAGTACTTC.

The CDR3 here is CASSEFQVASSTDTQYF. In DNA form, the CDR3 reads TGTGCCAGCAGTGAATTTCAAGTGGCGTCTAGCACAGATACGCAGTATTTT. The V gene is TRBV6-1, the J gene TRBJ2-3; D gene ambiguous. CDR1 is MNHNS, CDR2 SASEGT, per germline. Deletions cut 2 bases from V and 0 bases from J, with 15 bases between. This CDR3 has 17 amino acids.

Here the CDR3 reads CASSIRKGGNEKLFF. In DNA, the CDR3 is TGTGCCAGTAGTATAAGGAAGGGGGGGAATGAAAAACTGTTTTTT. This chain joins TRBV19 and TRBJ1-4; maybe TRBD1 (6 bases). There are 15 residues in the CDR3. V lost 2 bases to trimming and J lost 5 bases, with 12 bases between them. CDR1 and CDR2 (germline): LNHDA, SQIVND (reference sequence).

This rearrangement joins TRBV10-3 to TRBJ2-2; D call uncertain. Germline values: CDR1 ENHRY, CDR2 SYGVKD. The CDR3 loop spans 13 amino acids. The V end was cut by 6 bases, the J end by 1 base, with 6 bases between. The CDR3 loop is CAIRGGNTGELFF. The CDR3 nucleotides are TGTGCCATCAGGGGCGGGAACACCGGGGAGCTGTTTTTT.

This sequence joins TRBV10-2 and TRBJ2-5, with D tentatively TRBD2 (6 bases). Germline V gene data show CDR1 as WSHSY and CDR2 as SAAADI. Trimming took off 8 bases at V and 5 bases at J, with 12 bases between the two ends. The CDR3 contains 12 residues. The CDR3, as DNA: TGCGCCAGCTCGGGAGTGTGGGAGACCCAGTACTTC. It specifies CASSGVWETQYF.

This chain uses TRBV29-1 with TRBJ2-1; D might be TRBD1 or TRBD2, each matching 6 bases. Per the germline V gene, CDR1 is SQVTM and CDR2 is ANQGSEA. Trimming removed 6 bases from V and 7 bases from J, with 16 bases in between. The CDR3 is 13 amino acids. The DNA for the CDR3 is TGCAGCGTCTCGCCTCAAGGGGGGAATGAGCAGTTCTTC. It encodes CSVSPQGGNEQFF.

This chain joins TRBV27 and TRBJ2-3, with TRBD1 matching 7 bases. This CDR3 has 14 residues. V was pared by 5 bases and J by 4 bases, with 6 bases of the junction left unmatched. Germline V gives CDR1 MNHEY, CDR2 SMNVEV (reference sequence). CDR3: CASSPGDRPDTQYF. The DNA of the CDR3 is TGTGCCAGCAGTCCAGGGGACAGACCAGATACGCAGTATTTT.

The genes are TRBV5-4 and TRBJ2-3, with 9 bases aligning to TRBD2. Trimming took 5 bases from V and 5 from J; bases not matched to a gene: 15. Germline V lookup: CDR1 SGHNT, CDR2 YYREEE (reference sequence). This CDR3 contains 17 residues. CDR3 DNA: TGTGCCAGCAGTCCCCCCGCCAGAGCGGGAGGAGTAGATACGCAGTATTTT. Translated, it gives CASSPPARAGGVDTQYF.

The chain links TRBV7-2 to TRBJ2-7, with 11 bases identical to TRBD1. The CDR3 loop spans 15 amino acids. V was pared by 1 base and J by 6 bases, with 5 bases of the junction left unmatched. Germline V gives CDR1 SGHTA, CDR2 FQGNSA. CDR3 DNA: TGTGCCAGCAGCTTAGTGGGACAGGGGGTTGGCGAGCAGTACTTC. This gives the protein CASSLVGQGVGEQYF.

The V gene is TRBV11-3, the J gene TRBJ2-7, with a possible D match to TRBD2 (6 bases). Trimming stripped 2 bases from V and 2 bases from J, with 10 bases between. The CDR3 has 14 residues. From germline, CDR1 is SGHNT and CDR2 YENEEA. The CDR3 reads CASSLMAGTYEQYF. In DNA form, the CDR3 reads TGTGCCAGCAGCTTAATGGCGGGGACCTACGAGCAGTACTTC.

The chain is built from TRBV12-5 and TRBJ2-7; D perhaps matches TRBD1 (5 bases). CDR1 is LGHNT, CDR2 FRNRAP, per germline. V lost 1 base to trimming and J lost 3 bases, with 28 bases between them. The CDR3 has 20 amino acids. CDR3 bases: TGTGCTAGTGGTTTGGCTACCCCAGGTCAGCCACAGGTCAAGGGCTACGAGCAGTACTTC. Protein sequence: CASGLATPGQPQVKGYEQYF. Filled out from reference TRBV12-5 and TRBJ2-7, the complete variable domain reads DARVTQTPRHKVTEMGQEVTMRCQPILGHNTVFWYRQTMMQGLELLAYFRNRAPLDDSGMPKDRFSAEMPDATLATLKIQPSEPRDSAVYFCASGLATPGQPQVKGYEQYFGPGTRLTVT.

The CDR3 bases are TGTGCCAGCAGCTTAACCAGGAGGGGACTAGCGGGAGTTTACAATGAGCAGTTCTTC. It yields the protein CASSLTRRGLAGVYNEQFF. The chain combines TRBV7-9 with TRBJ2-1; TRBD2 matches 14 bases. The CDR3 is 19 residues long. J was trimmed by 4 bases and V by 2 bases; bases with no gene match: 10. The germline CDR1 and CDR2 sequences are SEHNR and FQNEAQ (reference sequence).

The chain uses TRBV27 and TRBJ1-1, with D maybe TRBD1 (6 bases). Germline loops: CDR1 MNHEY, CDR2 SMNVEV (reference sequence). V lost 3 bases and J lost 0, with 11 bases in between. The CDR3 extends over 15 amino acids. CDR3 nucleotides: TGTGCCAGCAGTTTTAGCAGGGGAATGAACACTGAAGCTTTCTTT. Protein sequence: CASSFSRGMNTEAFF.

The V gene is TRBV7-6, the J gene TRBJ2-3; possibly TRBD1 for D (5 bases). The V end was cut by 1 base, the J end by 2 bases, with 10 bases between. This CDR3 has 15 amino acids. Per germline, CDR1 SGHVS and CDR2 FNYEAQ. The CDR3, as DNA: TGTGCCAGCAGCTTAGTCGACAGCACCACAGATACGCAGTATTTT. As protein: CASSLVDSTTDTQYF.

This clone was recorded once. This chain uses TRBV5-1 with TRBJ2-7, with D possibly TRBD2 on 6 matching bases. Germline loops: CDR1 SGHRS, CDR2 YFSETQ. The V end was cut by 4 bases, the J end by 6 bases, with 11 bases between. This CDR3 spans 12 amino acids. CDR3: CASSTHGGEQYF. CDR3 DNA: TGCGCCAGCAGCACCCACGGGGGCGAGCAGTACTTC.

This chain joins TRBV9 and TRBJ2-3; the D is unclear. This CDR3 has 14 amino acids. Germline values: CDR1 SGDLS, CDR2 YYNGEE. V shed 3 bases and J shed 0 bases, with 8 bases lying between them. CDR3 residues: CASSALASTDTQYF. Written as DNA, the CDR3 is TGTGCCAGCAGCGCACTGGCTAGCACAGATACGCAGTATTTT.

The rearrangement joins TRBV27 to TRBJ1-5, with D uncertain. Germline CDR1 MNHEY, CDR2 SMNVEV (reference sequence). This CDR3 spans 15 amino acids. V was clipped by 8 bases and J by 2 bases, with 16 bases between them. The CDR3 DNA is TGTGCCAGCCGAGGAGGCGAATCTCGCAATCAGCCCCAGCATTTT. Amino acids: CASRGGESRNQPQHF.

The V gene is TRBV5-1, the J gene TRBJ2-1, with D tentatively TRBD2 (6 bases). The CDR3 loop spans 16 amino acids. CDR1 is SGHRS, CDR2 YFSETQ, per germline. V lost 4 bases and J lost 6, with 20 bases in between. CDR3 DNA sequence: TGCGCCAGCAGCAGGCTTCCGGGAAGCGGGTTCAATGAGCAGTTCTTC. Translated, it gives CASSRLPGSGFNEQFF.

The rearrangement joins TRBV11-2 to TRBJ2-7, with D maybe TRBD1 (6 bases). Germline CDR1 and CDR2: SGHAT and FQNNGV. Trimming took 2 bases from V and 4 from J, leaving 6 bases between them. The CDR3 sequence is 12 residues long. The CDR3 is CASSLQGYEQYF. The CDR3 DNA sequence: TGTGCCAGCAGCTTACAGGGGTACGAGCAGTACTTC.

This sequence joins TRBV29-1 and TRBJ1-1; D not resolved. Trimming pared 8 bases from V and 1 base from J, leaving 11 bases between. This CDR3 has 12 amino acids. Per germline, CDR1 SQVTM and CDR2 ANQGSEA. The CDR3 protein is CSTQEGNTEAFF. In nucleotides, the CDR3 is TGCAGCACCCAAGAGGGGAACACTGAAGCTTTCTTT.

This chain links TRBV4-1 with TRBJ1-1, with D possibly TRBD1 on 5 matching bases. The CDR3 spans 15 residues. V was shortened by 5 bases and J by 2 bases, with 15 bases between the two germline ends. Germline CDR1 is MGHRA and CDR2 is YSYEKL. CDR3 sequence (DNA): TGCGCCAGCAGCTATCGCGGGGGACTAAACACTGAAGCTTTCTTT. Protein product: CASSYRGGLNTEAFF.

The chain uses TRBV29-1 and TRBJ1-1; D perhaps matches TRBD1 (5 bases). The CDR3 loop spans 13 amino acids. Germline loops: CDR1 SQVTM, CDR2 ANQGSEA. With 6 bases removed from V and 0 bases from J, the gap between germline ends came to 11 bases. Here the CDR3 DNA reads TGCAGCGTCTCTAGGGGCCTGAACACTGAAGCTTTCTTT. Translated: CSVSRGLNTEAFF.

The rearrangement joins TRBV7-9 to TRBJ1-1; D unclear. Deletions cut 1 base from V and 7 bases from J, with 13 bases between. CDR1 and CDR2 from the germline V gene are SEHNR and FQNEAQ (reference sequence). The CDR3 spans 14 residues. The DNA for the CDR3 is TGTGCCAGCAGCTTAGGTTCCGGAGGGAATGAAGCTTTCTTT. This sequence encodes CASSLGSGGNEAFF.

The chain is built from TRBV6-1 and TRBJ2-7; TRBD1 agrees at 8 bases. CDR3 length: 13 amino acids. With 1 base clipped from V and 7 bases from J, the junction kept 3 bases outside the gene matches. The germline CDR1 and CDR2 sequences are MNHNS and SASEGT. The CDR3 nucleotides read TGTGCCAGCAGTGAAGGGACAGGGTGGGAGCAGTACTTC. Residues: CASSEGTGWEQYF.

CDR3 amino acids: CASSEVGWTGAQYF. The CDR3 DNA reads TGTGCCAGCAGTGAAGTAGGTTGGACAGGGGCCCAGTACTTC. The chain is built from TRBV2 and TRBJ2-5; 9 nucleotides match TRBD1. V lost 1 base to trimming and J lost 9 bases; unmatched junction nucleotides: 6. This CDR3 comprises 14 residues. Per germline, CDR1 SNHLY and CDR2 FYNNEI.

The chain combines TRBV2 with TRBJ1-1; D uncertain. V was cut by 5 bases and J by 1 base, with 8 bases left in between. This CDR3 is built from 13 residues. CDR1 and CDR2 from the germline V gene are SNHLY and FYNNEI. CDR3 bases: TGTGCCAGCAGTTATGACGGGAACACTGAAGCTTTCTTT. Its protein product is CASSYDGNTEAFF.

This rearrangement joins TRBV5-1 to TRBJ1-4, with D perhaps matching TRBD1 (6 bases). Looked up from germline, CDR1 is SGHRS and CDR2 is YFSETQ. The germline V and J ends were trimmed by 0 bases and 7 bases, with 7 bases remaining between them. There are 13 residues in the CDR3. This CDR3 reads CASSLGQAEKLFF. In DNA, the CDR3 is TGCGCCAGCAGCTTGGGACAGGCTGAAAAACTGTTTTTT.

The chain uses TRBV18 and TRBJ2-1; D gene unclear. V was trimmed by 3 bases and J by 2 bases, leaving 20 bases between them. This CDR3 comprises 18 residues. Germline V lookup: CDR1 KGHSH, CDR2 LQKENI. CDR3 region: CASSPLDSDGPTYNEQFF. The CDR3, as DNA: TGTGCCAGCTCACCCTTAGATTCCGACGGGCCGACCTACAATGAGCAGTTCTTC.